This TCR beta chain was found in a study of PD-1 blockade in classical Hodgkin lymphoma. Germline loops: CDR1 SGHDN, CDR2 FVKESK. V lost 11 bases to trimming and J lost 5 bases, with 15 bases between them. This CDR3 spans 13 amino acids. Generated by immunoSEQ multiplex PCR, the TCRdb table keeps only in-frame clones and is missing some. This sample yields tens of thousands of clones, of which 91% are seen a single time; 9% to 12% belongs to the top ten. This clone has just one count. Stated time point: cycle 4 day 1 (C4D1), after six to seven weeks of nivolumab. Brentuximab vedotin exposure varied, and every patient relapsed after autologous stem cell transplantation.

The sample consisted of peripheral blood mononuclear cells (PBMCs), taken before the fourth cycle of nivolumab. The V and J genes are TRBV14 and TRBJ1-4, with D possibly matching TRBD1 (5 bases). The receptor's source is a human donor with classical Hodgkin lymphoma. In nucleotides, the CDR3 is TGTGCCGGATTAACAGGACCCAATGAAAAACTGTTTTTT. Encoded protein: CAGLTGPNEKLFF.